The 2 T cell receptor beta chains in this list originate from one sample, sequenced in a study of T cells in women clearing cervical HPV infection. Measured with immunoSEQ multiplex PCR; TCRdb has only the in-frame clones, and not every one. This repertoire includes under 40,000 clones. Specimen: blood buffy coat. The receptors shown here come from a woman aged 18-69 years with a cervical HPV16 infection that either progressed to CIN3+ or cleared (not recorded which).

Regarding this clone: The CDR3 end is not reached by the read, which stops 3 residues before it; the germline J gene fills it in. The chain couples TRBV30 to TRBJ1-3, with 8 bases lining up with TRBD1. The CDR3 is made up of 15 amino acids. V lost 3 bases and J lost 3; bases outside the gene matches: 7. Germline V gives CDR1 GTSNPN, CDR2 SVGIG (reference sequence). CDR3 DNA, as far as it was read: TGTGCCTGGAGAAAGTGGACAGGGTTTGGAAACACC. This encodes CAWRKWTGFGNT. The CDR3 in full is CAWRKWTGFGNTIYF.

Comment on this clone: The CDR3 goes on 3 residues after the read ends, and that part is filled in from the germline J gene. The J gene is TRBJ2-6, the V gene TRBV30, with D possibly TRBD2 on 5 matching bases. Trimming removed 5 bases at V and 2 bases at J, with 25 bases between. This CDR3 contains 19 residues. CDR1 and CDR2 from the germline V gene are GTSNPN and SVGIG (reference sequence). The DNA read from the CDR3 is TGTGCCTGGGATTCCCGTCGGACTCCTGGGGTGGCTGGGGCCAACGTC. Residues: CAWDSRRTPGVAGANV. The whole CDR3 reads CAWDSRRTPGVAGANVLTF.